The 30 T cell receptor beta chains given below trace back to one sample, sequenced in a study of OX40 agonist ivuxolimab in advanced cancers. Assay used: immunoSEQ multiplex PCR; TCRdb lists only in-frame clones, some missing. The top ten clones hold more than 9.5% of a sample with 45,000 to 65,000 clones, approximately 88% of them seen once. Sequenced here: CD4+ or CD8+ T cells sorted from blood, sampled in a trial of the OX40 agonist ivuxolimab. These TCRs come from an adult with an advanced solid tumor such as melanoma, head and neck, liver or kidney cancer.

This chain joins TRBV5-6 and TRBJ2-7, with 8 bases aligning to TRBD1. This CDR3 spans 13 amino acids. The junction had 8 bases not matched to a gene; V was cut back by 7 bases and J by 5 bases. Looked up from germline, CDR1 is SGHDT and CDR2 is YYEEEE. DNA of the CDR3: TGTGCCAGCTGGGACAGGCAACGGAACGAGCAGTACTTC. Translation: CASWDRQRNEQYF.

The chain recombines TRBV2 with TRBJ1-1, with D perhaps TRBD1 (5 bases). The ends were cut back, 7 bases at V and 2 bases at J, with 11 bases in the middle. This CDR3 has 13 residues. The germline gives CDR1 SNHLY, CDR2 FYNNEI. As DNA, the CDR3 is TGTGCCAGCACCTGGCGGGGCAACACTGAAGCTTTCTTT. It codes for CASTWRGNTEAFF.

This chain uses TRBV11-2 with TRBJ2-3; 7 bases are shared with TRBD1. V lost 1 base, J lost 3 bases, and 7 bases stayed unmatched. The CDR3 runs to 16 residues. The germline gives CDR1 SGHAT, CDR2 FQNNGV. DNA for the CDR3: TGTGCCAGCAGCTTAGGAGGGACAGCGAGTACAGATACGCAGTATTTT. Translated: CASSLGGTASTDTQYF.

The J gene is TRBJ1-2, the V gene TRBV7-3, with D possibly TRBD1 on 5 matching bases. The V end lost 3 bases, the J end lost 8 bases, and 13 bases lay between the germline ends. The CDR3 consists of 13 residues. CDR1 and CDR2 (germline): SGHTA, FQGTGA. The chain's CDR3 is CASSLNQGQGYTF. The CDR3 DNA is TGTGCCAGCAGCTTGAATCAGGGCCAAGGCTACACCTTC.

The chain is built from TRBV25-1 and TRBJ2-7; 13 nucleotides align to TRBD2. The CDR3 contains 18 residues. Germline V gives CDR1 MGHDK, CDR2 SYGVNS. V was clipped by 4 bases and J by 0 bases; unmatched bases: 9. As DNA, the CDR3 is TGTGCCAGCAGTGCAAAATCGGGACTAGCGGGGACCTCCTACGAGCAGTACTTC. It specifies CASSAKSGLAGTSYEQYF.

The J gene is TRBJ1-2, the V gene TRBV11-2; TRBD1 aligns across 8 bases. CDR1 is SGHAT and CDR2 is FQNNGV in the germline V gene. After removal of 0 bases from V and 4 bases from J, the junction contained 4 bases not matched to a gene. The length of the CDR3 is 15 residues. The CDR3 nucleotides are TGTGCCAGCAGCTTAGAGGGGACAGGCTTCTATGGCTACACCTTC. Its protein is CASSLEGTGFYGYTF.

CDR3 sequence (DNA): TGTGCCACCAGCAGAGCTCGGAACTCTGGAAACACCATATATTTT. It codes for CATSRARNSGNTIYF. This chain connects TRBV15 to TRBJ1-3; D is unclear. The V end was cut by 1 base, the J end by 0 bases, with 7 bases between. Germline V gives CDR1 LNHNV, CDR2 YYDKDF (reference sequence). The CDR3 length is 15 residues.

A remark on this clone: In the same sample, other DNA sequences code for this CDR3. J is TRBJ1-1 and V is TRBV19; no clear D. This CDR3 has 13 residues. Germline V CDR1 and CDR2: LNHDA, SQIVND (reference sequence). The germline V and J ends were trimmed by 3 bases and 0 bases, with 5 bases remaining between them. The CDR3 DNA follows: TGTGCCAGTAGTATGTCCTTGAACACTGAAGCTTTCTTT. It encodes CASSMSLNTEAFF.

The DNA for the CDR3 is TGTGCCAGCAGCCCAATCTCGCAGGGTTCTTCCGGGGAGCTGTTTTTT. It codes for CASSPISQGSSGELFF. The chain couples TRBV5-6 to TRBJ2-2; tentatively, D is TRBD1 (5 bases). The germline CDR1 and CDR2 sequences are SGHDT and YYEEEE. Trimming removed 4 bases at V and 6 bases at J, with 19 bases between. This CDR3 comprises 16 residues.

This chain's CDR3 is CASSLDSYSGRAIDEQYF. The DNA of the CDR3 is TGTGCCAGCAGCTTAGACTCCTATAGCGGGAGGGCCATCGACGAGCAGTACTTC. J is TRBJ2-7 and V is TRBV11-2; 11 nucleotides line up with TRBD2. CDR3 length equals 18 residues. Germline assignment: CDR1 SGHAT and CDR2 FQNNGV. Trimming removed 0 bases from V and 5 bases from J; junction bases left unmatched: 12.

This chain connects TRBV4-1 to TRBJ2-1; weak D call: TRBD2 (6 bases). Germline V gene data show CDR1 as MGHRA and CDR2 as YSYEKL. Trimming pared 1 base from V and 9 bases from J, leaving 13 bases between. CDR3 length: 14 amino acids. Here the CDR3 DNA reads TGCGCCAGCAGCCAAGGGGGGGAAAACGTTGAGCAGTTCTTC. Translating gives CASSQGGENVEQFF.

The chain recombines TRBV9 with TRBJ2-1, with D uncertain. This CDR3 spans 13 amino acids. Germline values: CDR1 SGDLS, CDR2 YYNGEE. Trimming pared 1 base from V and 3 bases from J, leaving 5 bases between. For the CDR3, the DNA is TGTGCCAGCAGCGTAACAGACTACAATGAGCAGTTCTTC. Its protein product is CASSVTDYNEQFF.

This sequence joins TRBV6-6 and TRBJ1-6, with a weak D call TRBD1 (6 bases). Between the trimmed V and J ends, which lost 2 bases and 7 bases, there was a span of 9 bases. CDR1 is MNHNY and CDR2 is SVGAGI in the germline V gene (reference sequence). The length of the CDR3 is 14 residues. The CDR3: CASSYRQANSPLHF. CDR3 DNA sequence: TGTGCCAGCAGTTACAGACAGGCCAATTCACCCCTCCACTTT.

This chain links TRBV9 with TRBJ2-3; D not resolved. Germline loops: CDR1 SGDLS, CDR2 YYNGEE. V dropped 0 bases and J dropped 0 bases, with 11 bases sitting between them. The CDR3 loop spans 16 amino acids. The CDR3 region has the DNA TGTGCCAGCAGCGTAGAGGAAAGTGTCAGCACAGATACGCAGTATTTT. It encodes CASSVEESVSTDTQYF.

The genes are TRBV10-1 and TRBJ1-3, with unresolved D. Germline CDR1 is WNHNN and CDR2 is SYGVQD (reference sequence). V lost 6 bases, J lost 0 bases, and 15 bases lay in between. This CDR3 region has 16 residues. This CDR3 is CASSERRLISGNTIYF. Here the CDR3 DNA reads TGCGCCAGCAGCGAAAGAAGACTGATCTCTGGAAACACCATATATTTT.

V gene TRBV27 combines with J gene TRBJ2-5; D might be TRBD2 (6 bases). Deletions cut 0 bases from V and 4 bases from J, with 6 bases between. Germline V gene sequence: CDR1 MNHEY, CDR2 SMNVEV (reference sequence). This CDR3 contains 13 residues. In DNA, the CDR3 is TGTGCCAGCAGTTTATCGGGGGGAGAGACCCAGTACTTC. Amino acid sequence: CASSLSGGETQYF.

This clone was detected a few times. V gene TRBV27 combines with J gene TRBJ1-2; D is uncertain. The germline V gene has CDR1 MNHEY and CDR2 SMNVEV (reference sequence). The CDR3 totals 13 residues. The V end lost 6 bases, the J end lost 4 bases, and 12 bases lay between the germline ends. CDR3 amino acids: CASRRDPFYGYTF. The DNA of the CDR3 is TGTGCCAGCAGAAGAGATCCCTTCTATGGCTACACCTTC.

The chain employs TRBV7-9 and TRBJ2-7; D remains ambiguous. The CDR3 is 14 amino acids. The germline V gene encodes CDR1 SEHNR and CDR2 FQNEAQ (reference sequence). The V gene lost 4 bases and the J gene lost 6 bases, with 16 bases spanning the gap. The CDR3 DNA reads TGTGCCAGCAGCTCGCCGGATGGCGGAGCCGAGCAGTACGTC. This gives the protein CASSSPDGGAEQYV.

This clone was detected only a few times. The chain links TRBV28 to TRBJ1-1; D gene uncertain. V was cut by 5 bases and J by 0 bases, with 7 bases left in between. In germline, CDR1 is MDHEN, CDR2 SYDVKM. The CDR3 has 13 residues. CDR3 amino acids: CASSPQMNTEAFF. For the CDR3, the DNA is TGTGCCAGCAGTCCACAAATGAACACTGAAGCTTTCTTT.

This chain connects TRBV7-8 to TRBJ2-7; 13 bases match TRBD2. Germline-derived CDR1 and CDR2 are SGHVS and FQNEAQ. Germline trimming cut 4 bases from V and 5 bases from J; bases unmatched to any gene: 8. The CDR3 sequence is 16 residues long. For the CDR3, the DNA is TGTGCCAGCAGCTCGTGGACTAGCGGGAGCATCGACGAGCAGTACTTC. It specifies CASSSWTSGSIDEQYF.

This clone appeared a few times. This chain uses TRBV19 with TRBJ2-2; D is unresolved. The CDR3 covers 12 residues. Trimming left V 6 bases short and J 5 bases short, with 7 bases between. CDR1 and CDR2 (germline): LNHDA, SQIVND (reference sequence). The CDR3 region has the DNA TGTGCCAGTAGATACGAGACCGGGGAGCTGTTTTTT. It specifies CASRYETGELFF.

The chain carries TRBV29-1 and TRBJ1-2, with D hard to call. The ends were cut back, 7 bases at V and 5 bases at J, with 11 bases in the middle. This CDR3 has 11 residues. Germline lookup yields CDR1 SQVTM and CDR2 ANQGSEA. The DNA of the CDR3 is TGCAGCGGCGGGGATAAATATGGCTACACCTTC. It yields the protein CSGGDKYGYTF. The variable domain in full, with the rest retrieved from reference TRBV29-1 and TRBJ1-2, is SAVISQKPSRDICQRGTSLTIQCQVDSQVTMMFWYRQQPGQSLTLIATANQGSEATYESGFVIDKFPISRPNLTFSTLTVSNMSPEDSSIYLCSGGDKYGYTFGSGTRLTVV.

The chain links TRBV5-6 to TRBJ2-3; D is unresolved. The CDR3 has 14 residues. The germline V gene has CDR1 SGHDT and CDR2 YYEEEE. V lost 0 bases to trimming and J lost 0 bases, with 5 bases between them. The CDR3 here is CASSLGISTDTQYF. DNA for the CDR3: TGTGCCAGCAGCTTGGGCATTAGCACAGATACGCAGTATTTT.

The chain is built from TRBV6-1 and TRBJ1-1; D possibly corresponds to TRBD1 (5 bases). The CDR3 runs 13 residues. Germline CDR1 MNHNS, CDR2 SASEGT. V lost 4 bases and J 3 bases, leaving 9 bases between the germline ends. CDR3 sequence: CASSGTLYTEAFF. In DNA form, the CDR3 reads TGTGCCAGCAGTGGGACACTATACACTGAAGCTTTCTTT.

This chain joins TRBV2 and TRBJ1-1; D is undetermined. Germline V gene lookup returns CDR1 SNHLY and CDR2 FYNNEI. The CDR3 sequence is 13 residues long. V was shortened by 6 bases and J by 6 bases, with 14 bases between the two germline ends. This chain's CDR3 is CASRPSGVPEAFF. CDR3 coding DNA: TGTGCCAGCAGGCCATCAGGAGTCCCTGAAGCTTTCTTT.

This chain joins TRBV4-1 and TRBJ2-1; 7 nucleotides align to TRBD1. J was trimmed by 2 bases and V by 0 bases; bases with no gene match: 4. The length of the CDR3 is 16 residues. Germline CDR1 reads MGHRA; CDR2 reads YSYEKL. CDR3 sequence (DNA): TGCGCCAGCAGCCAAGATCGAGGGGGCCCCTACAATGAGCAGTTCTTC. Its protein is CASSQDRGGPYNEQFF.

The V gene is TRBV4-2, the J gene TRBJ1-1; D ambiguous. With 6 bases removed from V and 11 bases from J, the gap between germline ends came to 16 bases. The CDR3 consists of 12 residues. Germline CDR1 reads LGHNA; CDR2 reads YNFKEQ. CDR3 protein: CASREGWGEAFF. The CDR3 DNA follows: TGTGCCAGCAGAGAAGGGTGGGGAGAGGCTTTCTTT.

The chain is built from TRBV6-5 and TRBJ1-4; perhaps TRBD1 as D (5 bases). V was pared by 6 bases and J by 5 bases, with 13 bases between. Germline V CDR1 and CDR2: MNHEY, SVGAGI. The CDR3 contains 14 residues. The CDR3 DNA sequence: TGTGCCAGCAGAGCAGACAGCCGAAATGAAAAACTGTTTTTT. It yields the protein CASRADSRNEKLFF.

The chain couples TRBV4-1 to TRBJ1-1, with D hard to call. The germline gives CDR1 MGHRA, CDR2 YSYEKL. Trimming removed 4 bases at V and 1 base at J, with 16 bases between. The CDR3 is made up of 16 amino acids. The CDR3 DNA reads as TGCGCCAGCAGCCTTCAGACTTCAGAGGGGAACACTGAAGCTTTCTTT. Its protein is CASSLQTSEGNTEAFF.

The chain carries TRBV21-1 and TRBJ1-1. TRBV21-1 is deemed a pseudogene. This CDR3 is 14 amino acids long. DNA for the CDR3: TGTGCCAGCAGCAAACGTGGTTTGAACACTGAAGCTTTCTTT. Residues: CASSKRGLNTEAFF.